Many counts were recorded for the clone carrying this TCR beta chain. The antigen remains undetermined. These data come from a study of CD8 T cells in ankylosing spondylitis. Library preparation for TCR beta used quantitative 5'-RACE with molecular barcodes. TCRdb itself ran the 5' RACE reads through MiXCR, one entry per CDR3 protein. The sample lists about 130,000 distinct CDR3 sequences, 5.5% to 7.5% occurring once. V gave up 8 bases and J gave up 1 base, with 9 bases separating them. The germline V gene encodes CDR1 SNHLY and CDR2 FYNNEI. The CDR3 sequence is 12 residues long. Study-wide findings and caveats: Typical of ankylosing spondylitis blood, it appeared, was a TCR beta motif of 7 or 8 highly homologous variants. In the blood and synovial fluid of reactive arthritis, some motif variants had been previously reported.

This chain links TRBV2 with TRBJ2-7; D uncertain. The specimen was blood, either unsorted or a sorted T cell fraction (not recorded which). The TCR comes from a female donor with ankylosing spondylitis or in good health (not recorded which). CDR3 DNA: TGTGCCAGCTCAAGGCGTTCCTACGAGCAGTACTTC. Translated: CASSRRSYEQYF. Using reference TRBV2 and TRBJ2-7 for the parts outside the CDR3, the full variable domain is EPEVTQTPSHQVTQMGQEVILRCVPISNHLYFYWYRQILGQKVEFLVSFYNNEISEKSEIFDDQFSVERPDGSNFTLKIRSTKLEDSAMYFCASSRRSYEQYFGPGTRLTVT.